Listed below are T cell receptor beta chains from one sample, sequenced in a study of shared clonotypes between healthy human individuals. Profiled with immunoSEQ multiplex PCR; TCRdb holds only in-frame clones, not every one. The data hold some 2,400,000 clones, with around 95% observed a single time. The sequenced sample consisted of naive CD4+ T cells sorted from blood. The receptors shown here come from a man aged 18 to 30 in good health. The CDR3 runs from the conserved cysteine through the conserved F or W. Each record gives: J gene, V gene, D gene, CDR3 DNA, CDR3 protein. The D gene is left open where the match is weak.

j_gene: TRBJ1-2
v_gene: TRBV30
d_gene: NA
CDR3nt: TGTGCCTGGAGTCCCGGGGGGACCTATGGCTACACCTTC
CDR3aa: CAWSPGGTYGYTF

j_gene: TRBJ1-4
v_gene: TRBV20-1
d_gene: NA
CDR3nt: TGCAGTGCTAGGCAGGGCAGACTGTTTTTT
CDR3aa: CSARQGRLFF

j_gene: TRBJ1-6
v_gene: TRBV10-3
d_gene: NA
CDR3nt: TGTGCCATCAGACAGGCGCAAGAACCCCTCCACTTT
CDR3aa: CAIRQAQEPLHF

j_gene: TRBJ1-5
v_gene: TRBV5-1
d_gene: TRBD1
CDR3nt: TGCGCCAGCAGCTCCGGACAGGGGGGGGCACAGCCCCAGCATTTT
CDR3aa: CASSSGQGGAQPQHF

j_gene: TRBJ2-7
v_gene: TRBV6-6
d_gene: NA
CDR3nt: TGTGCCAGCAGCCTTGACTACTACGAGCAGTACTTC
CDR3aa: CASSLDYYEQYF

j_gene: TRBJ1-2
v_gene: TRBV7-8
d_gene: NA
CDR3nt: TGTGCCAGCAGCACTTTCGGGGGCGCACACTATGGCTACACCTTC
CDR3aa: CASSTFGGAHYGYTF

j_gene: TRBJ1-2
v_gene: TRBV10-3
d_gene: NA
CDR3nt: TGTGCCATCAGTGAGTCTGGAGGGGCCAACTATGGCTACACCTTC
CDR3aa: CAISESGGANYGYTF

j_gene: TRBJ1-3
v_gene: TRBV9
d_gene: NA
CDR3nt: TGTGCCAGCAGCCCCCATCAAGGGAGATTTTCTGGAAACACCATATATTTT
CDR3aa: CASSPHQGRFSGNTIYF

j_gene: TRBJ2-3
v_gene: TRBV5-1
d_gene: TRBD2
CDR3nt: TGCGCCAGCAGCCTATATCCGGGAGGATCAACTAGCACAGATACGCAGTATTTT
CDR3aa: CASSLYPGGSTSTDTQYF

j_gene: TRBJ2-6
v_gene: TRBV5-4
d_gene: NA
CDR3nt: TGTGCCAGCAGAGGGGGGGGAGGGCCTATAACTGGGGCCAACGTCCTGACTTTC
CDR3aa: CASRGGGGPITGANVLTF

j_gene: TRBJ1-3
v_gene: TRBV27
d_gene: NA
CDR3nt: TGTGCCAGCAGGGGAGGCGGGGCAAACACCATATATTTT
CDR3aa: CASRGGGANTIYF

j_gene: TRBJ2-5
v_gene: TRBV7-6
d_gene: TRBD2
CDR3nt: TGTGCCAGCAACCCCGGGGGGGGGAAGACCCAGTACTTC
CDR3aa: CASNPGGGKTQYF